Shown below are 16 T cell receptor beta chains from a single sample sequenced in a study of blood T cell repertoires in COVID-19. Clones were read by immunoSEQ multiplex PCR, and TCRdb kept only the in-frame ones, dropping some. The sample has approximately 230,000 clones, 80% to 90% seen once. The specimen sequenced was PBMCs or T cells enriched from blood (not recorded which). The receptors were sampled from a man between 35 and 55 years old who had recovered from COVID-19.

The CDR3 bases are TGCGCCAGCAGCTTGGGGTCCCGGGACAGGGTGACAAACACTGAAGCTTTCTTT. It yields the protein CASSLGSRDRVTNTEAFF. The chain couples TRBV5-1 to TRBJ1-1; 9 bases line up with TRBD1. Losses at the gene ends were 0 bases for V and 2 bases for J; bases not matched to a gene: 11. The CDR3 loop spans 18 amino acids. Germline CDR1 is SGHRS and CDR2 is YFSETQ.

A single count supports this clone. V usage is TRBV14 and J usage is TRBJ2-7; 11 bases are shared with TRBD2. The V and J ends lost 4 bases and 3 bases, in that order; junction bases with no gene match: 11. This CDR3 has 17 amino acids. Per germline, CDR1 SGHDN and CDR2 FVKESK. The CDR3 here is CASSPLLTSGGYYEQYF. The DNA of the CDR3 is TGTGCCAGCAGCCCCCTCCTAACTAGCGGGGGCTACTACGAGCAGTACTTC.

The CDR3 reads CASSLETSGRASEQYF. The CDR3 DNA is TGCGCCAGCAGCTTGGAGACTAGCGGGAGGGCAAGCGAGCAGTACTTC. The V call is TRBV5-1, the J call TRBJ2-7, with TRBD2 matching 14 bases. V was clipped by 0 bases and J by 6 bases; unmatched bases: 5. Looked up from germline, CDR1 is SGHRS and CDR2 is YFSETQ. The CDR3 covers 16 residues.

The J gene is TRBJ2-3, the V gene TRBV19; 7 bases align to TRBD2. In germline, CDR1 is LNHDA, CDR2 SQIVND (reference sequence). CDR3 length: 14 amino acids. V lost 6 bases to trimming and J lost 2 bases; unmatched junction nucleotides: 5. CDR3 sequence reads: CASRGGQHTDTQYF. The DNA of the CDR3 is TGTGCCAGTAGGGGAGGGCAGCACACAGATACGCAGTATTTT.

This clone was recorded once. The chain links TRBV19 to TRBJ2-2, with 8 bases matching TRBD1. CDR3 size: 15 residues. The germline gives CDR1 LNHDA, CDR2 SQIVND (reference sequence). Trimming cost V 9 bases and J 4 bases; bases outside gene matches: 10. CDR3 residues: CASETGDLATGELFF. The CDR3 nucleotides read TGTGCCAGCGAGACAGGGGACCTCGCCACCGGGGAGCTGTTTTTT.

The chain uses TRBV30 and TRBJ2-5; D may be TRBD1 (5 bases). Germline-derived CDR1 and CDR2 are GTSNPN and SVGIG (reference sequence). V dropped 0 bases and J dropped 0 bases, with 17 bases sitting between them. This CDR3 is built from 17 residues. CDR3 DNA sequence: TGTGCCTGGAGTGTAGGCCTGGGCAGGGCCTACCAAGAGACCCAGTACTTC. Amino acids: CAWSVGLGRAYQETQYF.

The V and J genes are TRBV7-9 and TRBJ2-1; TRBD2 matches at 13 bases. V gave up 5 bases and J gave up 8 bases; unmatched junction bases: 12. The CDR3 totals 17 residues. Germline V CDR1 and CDR2: SEHNR, FQNEAQ (reference sequence). CDR3 sequence (DNA): TGTGCCAGCAGCGGGGAACTAGCGGGAGGGCCTAGGTATGAGCAGTTCTTC. It yields the protein CASSGELAGGPRYEQFF.

J is TRBJ2-5 and V is TRBV30; 10 positions match TRBD2. CDR1 GTSNPN and CDR2 SVGIG come from the germline V gene (reference sequence). J lost 4 bases, V lost 4 bases, and 18 bases had no gene match. The CDR3 is 18 residues long. In DNA form, the CDR3 reads TGTGCCTGGACCGAATCCCGAAGCGGGGGGGCCTACGTAGAGACCCAGTACTTC. Translation: CAWTESRSGGAYVETQYF.

This clone was found once. The chain is built from TRBV6-4 and TRBJ1-2; 10 bases fit TRBD1. The CDR3 runs 16 residues. The junction had 13 bases not matched to a gene; V was cut back by 8 bases and J by 4 bases. CDR1 is MRHNA, CDR2 SNTAGT, per germline. CDR3 amino acids: CASSPGTGASGYGYTF. CDR3 bases: TGTGCCAGCTCACCCGGGACAGGGGCATCTGGCTATGGCTACACCTTC.

This chain uses TRBV7-2 with TRBJ2-7; TRBD2 matches at 7 bases. The CDR3 extends over 17 amino acids. CDR1 is SGHTA and CDR2 is FQGNSA in the germline V gene. V dropped 1 base and J dropped 2; count of bases not matched to a gene: 11. CDR3: CASSLEALAAYTYEQYF. For the CDR3, the DNA is TGTGCCAGCAGCTTAGAGGCGCTAGCGGCTTATACCTACGAGCAGTACTTC.

The chain has TRBV25-1 and TRBJ2-7, with a possible D match to TRBD2 (5 bases). V lost 8 bases to trimming and J lost 3 bases, with 11 bases between them. Germline V gene sequence: CDR1 MGHDK, CDR2 SYGVNS. The CDR3 is 12 amino acids. Written as DNA, the CDR3 is TGTGCCAGCCGGAGAGGGAGCTACGAGCAGTACTTC. This gives the protein CASRRGSYEQYF.

The V gene is TRBV18, the J gene TRBJ1-6; the match to TRBD1 covers 10 bases. Germline trimming cut 4 bases from V and 7 bases from J; bases unmatched to any gene: 4. Germline CDR1 KGHSH, CDR2 LQKENI. CDR3 length: 15 residues. CDR3 sequence reads: CASSQGQGRNSPLHF. The CDR3, as DNA: TGTGCCAGCTCACAGGGACAGGGGAGAAATTCACCCCTCCACTTT.

This clone has more than one count but fewer than ten. This rearrangement joins TRBV7-8 to TRBJ1-1, with D maybe TRBD1 (6 bases). From germline, CDR1 is SGHVS and CDR2 FQNEAQ. The V and J ends lost 8 bases and 1 base respectively, with 14 bases between them. The CDR3 sequence is 14 residues long. CDR3 coding DNA: TGTGCCAGCTCCTCAGGGGAGGGGAACACTGAAGCTTTCTTT. Protein sequence: CASSSGEGNTEAFF.

V and J are TRBV3-1 (or the pseudogene TRBV3-2) and TRBJ2-7; 9 bases line up with TRBD1. This CDR3 comprises 15 residues. The V gene's germline CDR1 is LGHDT and CDR2 YNNKEL (reference sequence). The J segment lost 5 bases and the V segment lost 3 bases, leaving 8 bases of the junction unmatched. CDR3 in DNA: TGTGCCAGCAGCCAGCCCGGGACAGGGTCTCACGAGCAGTACTTC. It is translated as CASSQPGTGSHEQYF.

This clone was counted a single time. J is TRBJ1-1 and V is TRBV12-5; tentatively, D is TRBD1 (5 bases). The germline V and J ends were trimmed by 5 bases and 1 base, with 11 bases remaining between them. This CDR3 is 14 amino acids long. CDR1 is LGHNT and CDR2 is FRNRAP in the germline V gene. The CDR3 bases are TGTGCTAGTGGTCCGGGACTTAGGAACACTGAAGCTTTCTTT. This gives the protein CASGPGLRNTEAFF.

The V call is TRBV2, the J call TRBJ2-5; a possible D gene is TRBD2 (5 bases). The V end was cut by 5 bases, the J end by 5 bases, with 15 bases between. Germline CDR1 SNHLY, CDR2 FYNNEI. This CDR3 comprises 14 residues. For the CDR3, the DNA is TGTGCCAGCAGTCCCCGGACTTTCGTTGAGACCCAGTACTTC. As protein: CASSPRTFVETQYF.